Given below is one T cell receptor beta chain in context. This entry comes from a study of blood T cell repertoires in COVID-19. Study-wide background: The United States, Italy and Spain supplied acute and convalescent COVID-19 samples. PBMCs, B-cell-depleted T cells, or T cells were the source of the cDNA or gDNA that made up the material.

In the authors' workflow: For nucleated cells, counts were estimated from reference gene primer amplification. Profiling relied on immunoSEQ multiplex PCR, and the TCRdb table lists in-frame clones only, not all of them. For V, J and clone size, that table is used; D and trimming come from the DNA. Of roughly 220,000 clones listed, 86% are singletons. While infection was still active, Seattle patients were enrolled and then followed longitudinally. The CDR3 runs to 12 residues. CDR1 and CDR2 from the germline V gene are LNHDA and SQIVND (reference sequence). V gave up 3 bases and J gave up 7 bases, with 7 bases separating them.

The TCR originated in a woman aged 45-59 years with COVID-19, enrolled during active disease. V and J are TRBV19 and TRBJ2-1, with no clear D. Material for sequencing was peripheral blood. CDR3 amino acids: CASSMAGNEQFF. The CDR3, as DNA: TGTGCCAGTAGTATGGCAGGTAATGAGCAGTTCTTC.